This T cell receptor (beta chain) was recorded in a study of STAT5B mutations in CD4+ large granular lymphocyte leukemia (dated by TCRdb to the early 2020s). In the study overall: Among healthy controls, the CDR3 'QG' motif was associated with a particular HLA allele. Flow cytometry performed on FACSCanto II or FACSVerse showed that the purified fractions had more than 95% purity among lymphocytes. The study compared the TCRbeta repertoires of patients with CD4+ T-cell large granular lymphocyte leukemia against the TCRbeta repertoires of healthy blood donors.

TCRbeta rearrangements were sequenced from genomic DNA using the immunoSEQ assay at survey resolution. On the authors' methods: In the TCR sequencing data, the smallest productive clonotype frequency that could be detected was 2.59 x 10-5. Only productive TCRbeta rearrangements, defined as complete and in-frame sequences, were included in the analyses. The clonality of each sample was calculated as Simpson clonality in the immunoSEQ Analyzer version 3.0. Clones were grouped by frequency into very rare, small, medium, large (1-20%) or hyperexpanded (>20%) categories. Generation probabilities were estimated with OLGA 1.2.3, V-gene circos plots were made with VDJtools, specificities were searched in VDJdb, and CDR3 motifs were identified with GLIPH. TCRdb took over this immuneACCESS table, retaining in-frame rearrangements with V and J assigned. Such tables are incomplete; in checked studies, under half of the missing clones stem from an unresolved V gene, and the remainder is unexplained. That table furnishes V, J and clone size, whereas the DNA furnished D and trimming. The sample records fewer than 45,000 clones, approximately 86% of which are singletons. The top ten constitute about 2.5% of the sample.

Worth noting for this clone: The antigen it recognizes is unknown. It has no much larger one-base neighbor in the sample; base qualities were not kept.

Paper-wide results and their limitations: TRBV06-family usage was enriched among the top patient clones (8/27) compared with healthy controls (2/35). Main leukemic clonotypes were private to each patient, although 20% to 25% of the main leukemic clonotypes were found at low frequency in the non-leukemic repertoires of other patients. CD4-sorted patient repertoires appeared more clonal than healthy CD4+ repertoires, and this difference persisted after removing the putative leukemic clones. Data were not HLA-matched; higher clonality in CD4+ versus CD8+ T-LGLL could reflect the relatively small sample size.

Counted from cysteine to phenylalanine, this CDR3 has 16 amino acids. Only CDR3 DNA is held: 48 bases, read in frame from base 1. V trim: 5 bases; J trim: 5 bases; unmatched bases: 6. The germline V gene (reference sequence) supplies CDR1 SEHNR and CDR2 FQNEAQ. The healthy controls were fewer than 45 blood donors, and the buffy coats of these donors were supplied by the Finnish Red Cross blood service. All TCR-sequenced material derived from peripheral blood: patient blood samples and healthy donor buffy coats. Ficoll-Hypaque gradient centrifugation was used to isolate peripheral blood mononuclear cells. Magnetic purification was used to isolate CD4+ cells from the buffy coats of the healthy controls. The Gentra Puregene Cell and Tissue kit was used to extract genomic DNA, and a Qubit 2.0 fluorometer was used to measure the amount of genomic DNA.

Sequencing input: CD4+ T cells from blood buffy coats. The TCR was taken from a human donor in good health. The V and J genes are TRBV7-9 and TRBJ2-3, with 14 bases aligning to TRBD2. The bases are TGTGCCAGCAGCCGGGGACTAGCGGGAGTAATAGATACGCAGTATTTT. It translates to CASSRGLAGVIDTQYF.